The rows below give T cell receptor beta chains drawn from one sample of a study of T cells in Graves' hyperthyroidism and ophthalmopathy. TCRdb itself ran the multiplex PCR reads through MiXCR, one entry per CDR3 protein. The sample includes around 450,000 distinct CDR3 sequences, 15% to 17% of them seen just once. Specimen: blood. These receptors were obtained from a woman aged 18-29 years with Graves' hyperthyroidism. Each CDR3 is given with its conserved first and last residue. The order of the fields is J gene, clone size, D gene, CDR3 length, V gene, CDR3 protein, CDR3 DNA. A D gene is named only where the DNA matches it firmly. Not all rows give a size; the values are once, few, many and, for expanded clones, a class.

TRBJ2-7	many	TRBD1	15	TRBV20-1	CSALTPGTGSFEQYF	TGCAGTGCTCTGACACCCGGGACAGGGAGTTTCGAGCAGTACTTC
TRBJ1-4	many	.	16	TRBV27	CASSPSLQWGNEKLFF	TGTGCCAGCAGCCCTAGTCTTCAGTGGGGAAATGAAAAACTGTTTTTT
TRBJ2-7	few	.	15	TRBV14	CASSQGLGTKYEQYF	TGTGCCAGCAGCCAAGGTCTTGGGACGAAATACGAGCAGTACTTC
TRBJ2-1	.	TRBD2	16	TRBV20-1	CSASFGLAGAPNEQFF	TGCAGTGCTAGCTTCGGACTAGCGGGGGCACCAAATGAGCAGTTCTTC
TRBJ1-2	.	.	12	TRBV4-3	CASSQGSGGYTF	TGCGCCAGCAGCCAAGGGTCCGGTGGCTACACCTTC
TRBJ2-3	.	.	16	TRBV11-2	CASSGREAASTDTQYF	TGTGCCAGCAGCGGGCGGGAAGCGGCTAGCACAGATACGCAGTATTTT
TRBJ1-4	few	.	13	TRBV5-1	CASSFSAGEKLFF	TGCGCCAGCAGCTTTTCGGCGGGAGAAAAACTGTTTTTT
TRBJ2-3	.	.	15	TRBV19	CASSIGPGQAYTQYF	TGTGCCAGTAGTATAGGACCGGGACAAGCTTATACGCAGTATTTT
TRBJ1-3	few	.	16	TRBV7-3	CASSLTGQSSGNTIYF	TGTGCCAGCAGCCTAACCGGGCAGAGCTCTGGAAACACCATATATTTT
TRBJ2-7	few	.	16	TRBV3-1	CASSRFSTGIFYEQYF	TGTGCCAGCAGCCGGTTTTCGACAGGTATTTTCTACGAGCAGTACTTC
TRBJ2-1	many	.	14	TRBV2	CASRAAGISNEQFF	TGTGCCAGCCGCGCGGCGGGAATTTCTAATGAGCAGTTCTTC
TRBJ1-1	many	.	15	TRBV5-1	CASSNSGTLGGEAFF	TGCGCCAGCAGCAACTCCGGGACTCTCGGCGGTGAAGCTTTCTTT
TRBJ1-4	many	.	15	TRBV2	CASSATPGRDEKLFF	TGTGCCAGCAGTGCCACCCCGGGACGTGATGAAAAACTGTTTTTT
TRBJ2-3	.	TRBD2	20	TRBV3-1	CASSRRGTSGRKAGTDTQYF	TGTGCCAGCAGCCGCAGGGGGACTAGCGGGAGGAAGGCGGGCACAGATACGCAGTATTTT
TRBJ1-2	.	.	14	TRBV12-5	CATRRGVHNYGYTF	TGTGCTACACGACGAGGGGTCCATAACTATGGCTACACCTTC
TRBJ2-4	.	.	14	TRBV3-1	CASSHSGAKNIQYF	TGTGCCAGCAGCCATTCAGGGGCGAAAAACATTCAGTACTTC
TRBJ1-2	few	.	15	TRBV6-1	CASSRVEPSQYGYTF	TGTGCCAGCAGTCGGGTCGAACCGTCCCAGTATGGCTACACCTTC
TRBJ1-1	many	.	12	TRBV6-1	CASTGLNTEAFF	TGTGCCAGCACAGGACTGAACACTGAAGCTTTCTTT
TRBJ2-5	many	.	12	TRBV15	CATSRGEETQYF	TGTGCCACCAGCAGAGGCGAAGAGACCCAGTACTTC
TRBJ1-2	many	TRBD1	14	TRBV28	CASSEPGQLFSYTF	TGTGCCAGCAGTGAGCCGGGACAGCTCTTTTCCTACACCTTC
TRBJ2-7	many	.	17	TRBV6-1	CASSKLRTGPTSYEQYF	TGTGCCAGCAGTAAGTTAAGAACAGGGCCCACCTCCTACGAGCAGTACTTC
TRBJ2-3	few	TRBD2	16	TRBV7-8	CASSLGTAGGLDTQYF	TGTGCCAGCAGCTTAGGTACAGCGGGGGGGCTAGATACGCAGTATTTT
TRBJ1-1	.	TRBD1	14	TRBV19	CASSTRQGSTEAFF	TGTGCCAGTAGTACTAGACAGGGGAGCACTGAAGCTTTCTTT
TRBJ1-5	.	.	13	TRBV14	CASSQGSSQPQHF	TGTGCCAGCAGCCAAGGGTCGTCTCAGCCCCAGCATTTT
TRBJ1-2	.	.	13	TRBV4-2	CASSQEYTDGYTF	TGTGCCAGCAGCCAAGAGTATACGGATGGCTACACCTTC
TRBJ1-4	few	TRBD1	16	TRBV6-5	CASSYSDRGIGEKLFF	TGTGCCAGCAGTTACTCGGACAGGGGGATTGGTGAAAAACTGTTTTTT
TRBJ2-1	few	.	16	TRBV13	CASSLGGGGGSNSLFF	TGTGCCAGCAGCTTAGGAGGGGGAGGGGGCTCCAATAGTCTGTTCTTC
TRBJ2-5	few	TRBD2	15	TRBV12-3/TRBV12-4	CASSFGTSGEETQYF	TGTGCCAGCAGTTTCGGGACTAGCGGGGAAGAGACCCAGTACTTC
TRBJ2-7	.	.	15	TRBV3-1	CASSQPGVGTYEQYF	TGTGCCAGCAGCCAACCCGGGGTGGGCACCTACGAGCAGTACTTC
TRBJ1-2	.	TRBD1	13	TRBV11-1	CASSLDRARGYTF	TGTGCCAGCAGCTTGGACAGGGCGCGCGGCTACACCTTC
TRBJ1-2	many	TRBD1	14	TRBV7-9	CASSLGQKDYGYTF	TGTGCCAGCAGCCTGGGACAGAAAGACTATGGCTACACCTTC
TRBJ2-3	.	TRBD2	16	TRBV7-2	CASSSQSGMSTDTQYF	TGTGCCAGCAGCTCTCAAAGCGGGATGAGCACAGATACGCAGTATTTT
TRBJ2-1	many	.	15	TRBV28	CASSLRGGPYNEQFF	TGTGCCAGCAGTTTAAGAGGGGGGCCCTACAATGAGCAGTTCTTC
TRBJ2-7	.	.	13	TRBV10-1	CASSPIHNYEQYF	TGCGCCAGCAGTCCAATTCATAACTACGAGCAGTACTTC
TRBJ2-5	many	.	15	TRBV9	CASSVGGGTEETQYF	TGTGCCAGCAGCGTAGGGGGTGGGACCGAAGAGACCCAGTACTTC
TRBJ2-7	many	TRBD2	17	TRBV4-3	CASSQVAGAGSSYEQYF	TGCGCCAGCAGCCAAGTAGCCGGAGCGGGGAGCTCCTACGAGCAGTACTTC
TRBJ2-7	.	.	16	TRBV20-1	CSARLKDGRDIHEQYF	TGCAGTGCTAGACTTAAGGACGGGAGAGATATCCACGAGCAGTACTTC
TRBJ2-3	many	TRBD2	17	TRBV6-5	CASSYGGAGGRPDTQYF	TGTGCCAGCAGCTACGGGGGAGCGGGGGGCCGCCCAGATACGCAGTATTTT
TRBJ2-1	.	.	17	TRBV18	CASSPRASALEYNEQFF	TGTGCCAGCTCACCAAGAGCGTCGGCCCTAGAATACAATGAGCAGTTCTTC
TRBJ2-4	.	.	16	TRBV7-2	CASSPPPLGAKNIQYF	TGTGCCAGCAGCCCCCCCCCCCTGGGCGCCAAAAACATTCAGTACTTC
TRBJ2-7	many	.	14	TRBV2	CASSDGSGSYEQYF	TGTGCCAGCAGTGATGGTAGCGGATCCTACGAGCAGTACTTC
TRBJ2-1	many	TRBD2	15	TRBV20-1	CSAREGTSGIIEQFF	TGCAGTGCTAGAGAGGGGACTAGCGGGATTATTGAGCAGTTCTTC
TRBJ1-4	many	.	17	TRBV6-6	CASSYSRFRATNEKLFF	TGTGCCAGCAGTTACTCTCGTTTTCGTGCAACTAATGAAAAACTGTTTTTT
TRBJ1-1	.	TRBD1	15	TRBV28	CASSYDQGQYTEAFF	TGTGCCAGCAGTTACGACCAGGGACAGTACACTGAAGCTTTCTTT
TRBJ1-2	many	.	13	TRBV20-1	CSARGDSSYGYTF	TGCAGTGCTAGAGGCGATTCTAGTTATGGCTACACCTTC
TRBJ1-2	few	TRBD1	16	TRBV7-6	CASSLWRGRFYSGYTF	TGTGCCAGCAGCTTATGGAGGGGGCGATTTTATAGTGGCTACACCTTC
TRBJ2-1	.	.	11	TRBV19	CASSSGGMQFF	TGTGCCAGTAGTTCAGGAGGGATGCAGTTCTTC
TRBJ1-5	few	.	14	TRBV24-1	CATSGESRNQPQHF	TGTGCCACCAGTGGGGAGAGTCGCAATCAGCCCCAGCATTTT
TRBJ2-3	few	.	16	TRBV20-1	CSARDRAETSTDTQYF	TGCAGTGCTAGAGATAGGGCGGAGACTAGCACAGATACGCAGTATTTT
TRBJ1-6	.	TRBD1	16	TRBV4-3	CASSQFRTGRNSPLHF	TGCGCCAGCAGCCAATTTCGGACAGGCCGAAATTCACCCCTCCACTTT
TRBJ2-2	many	TRBD1	16	TRBV18	CASSPLGQANTGELFF	TGTGCCAGCTCACCCTTGGGACAGGCGAACACCGGGGAGCTGTTTTTT
TRBJ2-3	many	TRBD2	13	TRBV6-4	CASSAGGTDTQYF	TGTGCCAGCAGTGCGGGAGGGACAGATACGCAGTATTTT